This T cell receptor (beta chain) derives from a study of human T cells and chemical hapten exposure. Study-level background: For the roughly 26-week duration of the study, patients were given weekly doses of diphenylcyclopropenone on the scalp.

TCRdb re-called the RACE reads with MiXCR, one entry per CDR3 protein. This sample has roughly 92,000 distinct CDR3 sequences; roughly 10% occur once, and the top ten carry approximately 3.4%. This CDR3 has 12 amino acids. V gave up 6 bases and J gave up 8 bases, with 13 bases separating them. This clonotype appeared a few times. The CDR3 carries no conserved terminal phenylalanine or tryptophan, so it likely arises from a read error. Specified time point: patch test 2, 6 weeks after DPC sensitization. The treatment was: therapeutic diphenylcyclopropenone sensitization with weekly scalp DPC. Whole blood, unfractionated, served as the material for total RNA extraction.

The sequencing used whole blood, collected in connection with sensitization to the hapten diphenylcyclopropenone (DPC). The TCR originated in a woman in her 40s with alopecia areata. Some clones in this sample may be carry-over from other donors' samples. The chain joins TRBV12-3 or TRBV12-4 to TRBJ1-1; no firm D call. Here the CDR3 DNA reads TGTGCCAGCAGGACCCTAAGAGAAGAAGCTTTCCTT. Its protein product is CASRTLREEAFL.